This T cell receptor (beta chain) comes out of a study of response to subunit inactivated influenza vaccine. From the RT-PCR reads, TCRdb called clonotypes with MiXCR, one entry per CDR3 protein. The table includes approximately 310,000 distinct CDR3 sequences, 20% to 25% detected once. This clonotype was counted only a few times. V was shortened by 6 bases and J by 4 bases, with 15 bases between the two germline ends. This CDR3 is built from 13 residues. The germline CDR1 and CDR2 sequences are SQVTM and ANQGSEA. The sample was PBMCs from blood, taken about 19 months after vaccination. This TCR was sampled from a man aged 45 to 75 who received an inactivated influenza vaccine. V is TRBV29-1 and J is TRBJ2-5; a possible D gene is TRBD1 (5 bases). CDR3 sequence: CSVMRQRRETQYF. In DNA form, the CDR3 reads TGCAGCGTCATGCGACAGAGGCGAGAGACCCAGTACTTC.